The entry below gives a single T cell receptor beta chain sequence along with its context. It lacks a known antigen. The sample holds no much larger clone one base away, and base qualities are not on file. Other DNA sequences in this specimen translate into the identical CDR3. TCRbeta CDR3 regions were amplified from genomic DNA by means of the immunoSEQ Assay, a bias-controlled multiplex PCR. The authors processed their data as follows. Within the assay, amplification of reference gene primers was used to estimate how many nucleated cells each sample contained. To quantify the absolute abundance of each unique TCRbeta CDR3 rearrangement, sequence reads were collapsed and filtered. Productive Simpson clonality was computed per sample as the square root of Simpson's diversity index over productive rearrangements. TCRdb obtained this table from immuneACCESS and retained in-frame rearrangements with V and J assigned. These tables miss some clones; where compared with another copy, unresolved V genes account for less than half of the shortfall, and the remainder is unexplained. V, J and clone size are those of that table, while D and trimming were read from the DNA. The sample table contains roughly 700,000 clones; only one count was recorded for more than 80% of them. Clones ranked in the top ten supply about 0.26% of the sample.

This sample was taken from a study of blood T cell repertoires in COVID-19 (dated by TCRdb to 2020 to 2021). In the study overall: Collaborator samples came from the United States, Italy and Spain and covered acute and convalescent phases of COVID-19. The material from the prospective study consisted of cDNA or gDNA derived from T cells, B-cell-depleted T cells, or PBMCs. Subjects who had been exposed to COVID-19, were actively infected with it, or had recovered from it provided the deeply sampled blood TCRbeta repertoires that made up the dataset. The repertoires were released in a freely available public database intended as a resource for research on the immune response to SARS-CoV-2. Samples were obtained from the ongoing ImmuneRACE study (first 160 participants) and from 950 to 1,500 subjects provided by 6 global collaborators. Sample metadata almost always included a de-identified subject ID, COVID-19 status, age in years and sex. HLA class I and class II types, where available, came from metadata supplied by the sample provider rather than from assay-based typing.

Whole blood was collected in K2EDTA tubes by collaborating institutions according to the institutions' own protocols. For TCRbeta analysis, collaborators shipped samples as frozen whole blood, isolated PBMCs, or DNA extracted from either of those sample types. The cysteine opens and the phenylalanine closes a CDR3 of 12 amino acids. Only CDR3 DNA remains: 36 bases, in frame from the first base. The germline V gene encodes CDR1 MNHEY and CDR2 SVGAGI. V and J are truncated by 6 bases and 5 bases respectively, leaving an intervening sequence of 10 bases. The study at large found these results: How much clinical and demographic metadata was included differed by source and by participant, and the metadata was provided uncurated.

Rearrangement joined TRBV6-5 to TRBJ1-1; the D gene cannot be named for sure. This TCR derives from a young woman with acute or convalescent COVID-19. The sample consisted of peripheral blood. The CDR3 amino acid sequence is: CASSRGGTEAFF. The nucleotide sequence is TGTGCCAGCAGCCGAGGAGGTACTGAAGCTTTCTTT.